There are a few counts of the clone carrying this TCR beta chain. Antigen specificity is unknown. This record belongs to a study of T cells in Graves' hyperthyroidism and ophthalmopathy. CDR1 is SGHNT, CDR2 YYREEE, per germline (reference sequence). V lost 1 base, J lost 3 bases, and 13 bases lay in between. The CDR3 is 15 residues long. General study results and limits: The blood repertoire included most of the expanded thyroid clonotypes above 0.001. The model foresaw ophthalmopathy a median around 6 months prior to onset.

A Clinical Activity Score of at least 3, a NOSPECS grade of at least 4 and a duration under 3 months were recorded in the ophthalmopathy patients. Amplification yielded TCR beta CDR3 regions, with RNA transcripts as the source. Initially, a first-round RT-PCR of the TCR CDR3 employed the HTBI primer set. TCRdb re-derived calls from the multiplex PCR reads in MiXCR, one entry per CDR3 protein. The profile covers 350,000 to 400,000 distinct CDR3 sequences, with around 18% appearing a single time and 40% to 45% taken by the ten largest. Sequenced: blood. The chain employs TRBV5-4 and TRBJ1-1; D is possibly TRBD1 (5 bases). This receptor was taken from a man between 18 and 35 years old with Graves' ophthalmopathy. CDR3 coding DNA: TGTGCCAGCAGCTTGTTCGGCGACAGTTACACTGAAGCTTTCTTT. It codes for CASSLFGDSYTEAFF.